The next 22 T cell receptor beta chains were all read from a single sample in a study of blood T cell repertoires in COVID-19 (dated by TCRdb to between 2020 and 2021). Libraries were made using the immunoSEQ multiplex PCR assay. Entries here come from immuneACCESS through TCRdb and include only in-frame sequences with V and J called. Some clones fail to appear in such tables; in the studies checked, an unresolved V gene covers under half of the shortfall, and the cause of the remainder is unknown. The sample table lists about 160,000 clones, around 87% of them with a count of one. The top ten hold about 5.7% of the sample. The specimen sequenced was peripheral blood. All receptors come from a man of 80 years or more with acute or convalescent COVID-19.

J is TRBJ1-1 and V is TRBV9; 9 bases align to TRBD1. Per the germline V gene, CDR1 is SGDLS and CDR2 is YYNGEE. The V and J ends lost 0 bases and 5 bases, in that order; junction bases with no gene match: 2. CDR3 length: 14 residues. As DNA, the CDR3 is TGTGCCAGCAGCGTAGTAGACAGGGGGACTGAAGCTTTCTTT. This translates into CASSVVDRGTEAFF.

The chain recombines TRBV5-1 with TRBJ2-3; the D gene is possibly TRBD2 (6 bases). The CDR3 sequence is 15 residues long. The ends were cut back, 0 bases at V and 2 bases at J, with 10 bases in the middle. CDR1 is SGHRS and CDR2 is YFSETQ in the germline V gene. The CDR3 loop reads CASSLEWGLTDTQYF. In DNA, the CDR3 is TGCGCCAGCAGCTTGGAGTGGGGACTCACAGATACGCAGTATTTT.

This chain uses TRBV7-8 with TRBJ1-2, with D perhaps TRBD1 (6 bases). CDR3 length: 13 residues. CDR1 and CDR2 (germline): SGHVS, FQNEAQ. Trimming stripped 4 bases from V and 2 bases from J, with 8 bases between. The CDR3, as DNA: TGTGCCAGCAGCTCGGACAGCAACTATGGCTACACCTTC. Its translation is CASSSDSNYGYTF.

The chain carries TRBV4-1 and TRBJ2-3; D gene uncertain. Trimming removed 0 bases at V and 10 bases at J, with 11 bases between. Looked up from germline, CDR1 is MGHRA and CDR2 is YSYEKL. The CDR3 covers 13 residues. The CDR3 coding sequence is TGCGCCAGCAGCCAAGAGGAAGGAGTCGCGCAGTATTTT. Encoded protein: CASSQEEGVAQYF.

This clone was recorded only once. The chain has TRBV5-1 and TRBJ1-1; 7 nucleotides match TRBD1. From germline, CDR1 is SGHRS and CDR2 YFSETQ. This CDR3 spans 13 amino acids. V trimming: 4 bases; J trimming: 4 bases; junction bases outside the gene matches: 4. The CDR3 DNA follows: TGCGCCAGCAGCAACACAGGGGCCACTGAAGCTTTCTTT. As protein: CASSNTGATEAFF. Filled out from reference TRBV5-1 and TRBJ1-1, the complete variable domain reads KAGVTQTPRYLIKTRGQQVTLSCSPISGHRSVSWYQQTPGQGLQFLFEYFSETQRNKGNFPGRFSGRQFSNSRSEMNVSTLELGDSALYLCASSNTGATEAFFGQGTRLTVV.

The V and J genes are TRBV6-5 and TRBJ1-6, with D possibly matching TRBD1 (5 bases). Trimming removed 4 bases at V and 6 bases at J, with 10 bases between. Germline V CDR1 and CDR2: MNHEY, SVGAGI. CDR3 size: 14 residues. In DNA, the CDR3 is TGTGCCAGCAGTTGGGGGGGAAGTAATTCACCCCTCCACTTT. Its translation is CASSWGGSNSPLHF.

The chain joins TRBV6-5 to TRBJ2-7; D possibly corresponds to TRBD1 (6 bases). The CDR3 consists of 13 residues. The germline V gene encodes CDR1 MNHEY and CDR2 SVGAGI. V was cut by 7 bases and J by 0 bases, with 10 bases left in between. CDR3 DNA sequence: TGTGCCAGCAAAGAGACAGGCTCCTACGAGCAGTACTTC. This encodes CASKETGSYEQYF.

The chain combines TRBV11-3 with TRBJ2-2; 7 bases map to TRBD1. Germline assignment: CDR1 SGHNT and CDR2 YENEEA. CDR3 length: 13 residues. Germline trimming cut 3 bases from V and 6 bases from J; bases unmatched to any gene: 1. The CDR3 bases are TGTGCCAGCAGCTTCCAGGGGGCCGGGGAGCTGTTTTTT. This translates into CASSFQGAGELFF.

This clone turned up a few times. J is TRBJ1-1 and V is TRBV5-6; weak D call: TRBD1 (6 bases). CDR3 size: 17 residues. Trimming cost V 1 base and J 1 base, with 17 bases left between them. Germline CDR1 reads SGHDT; CDR2 reads YYEEEE. CDR3 sequence: CASSLSKAGARNTEAFF. Written as DNA, the CDR3 is TGTGCCAGCAGCTTGTCAAAGGCAGGGGCTAGGAACACTGAAGCTTTCTTT.

This rearrangement joins TRBV29-1 to TRBJ2-3, with 7 nucleotides matching TRBD1. Trimming took 3 bases from V and 1 from J; bases not matched to a gene: 4. CDR1 is SQVTM, CDR2 ANQGSEA, per germline. The CDR3 has 14 residues. DNA of the CDR3: TGCAGCGTTGACGAAACAGGGGGCACAGATACGCAGTATTTT. Translated, it gives CSVDETGGTDTQYF.

V is TRBV3-1 (or the pseudogene TRBV3-2) and J is TRBJ2-1; TRBD2 agrees at 9 bases. The germline V gene has CDR1 LGHDT and CDR2 YNNKEL (reference sequence). The trim removed 4 bases at V and 7 bases at J, leaving 8 bases unmatched. The CDR3 is made up of 15 amino acids. The CDR3 coding sequence is TGTGCCAGCAGCCCGGGAGCGGGGGGCGAAAATGAGCAGTTCTTC. It translates to CASSPGAGGENEQFF.

V usage is TRBV30 and J usage is TRBJ2-5, with D possibly TRBD2 on 6 matching bases. V was pared by 4 bases and J by 7 bases, with 19 bases between. Looked up from germline, CDR1 is GTSNPN and CDR2 is SVGIG (reference sequence). This CDR3 is 14 amino acids long. The CDR3 here is CAWNPGWDSGTQYF. As DNA, the CDR3 is TGTGCCTGGAACCCAGGTTGGGACTCAGGGACCCAGTACTTC.

The V and J genes are TRBV28 and TRBJ2-7; a possible D gene is TRBD1 (5 bases). V was clipped by 5 bases and J by 2 bases, with 10 bases between them. CDR1 is MDHEN, CDR2 SYDVKM, per germline. The CDR3 has 13 amino acids. The CDR3: CASSQRTPYEQYF. The CDR3 nucleotides are TGTGCCAGCAGTCAACGGACACCCTACGAGCAGTACTTC.

The chain recombines TRBV19 with TRBJ2-7; TRBD2 matches 8 bases. V gave up 1 base and J gave up 4 bases; unmatched junction bases: 6. CDR1 and CDR2 (germline): LNHDA, SQIVND (reference sequence). The CDR3 is 15 residues long. In nucleotides, the CDR3 is TGTGCCAGTAGTATAGTGGCGGGGGGAAAATACGAGCAGTACTTC. Its protein is CASSIVAGGKYEQYF.

The chain has TRBV30 and TRBJ2-1, with 14 bases aligning to TRBD2. The CDR3 length is 15 residues. V lost 2 bases and J lost 10; bases outside the gene matches: 7. The V gene's germline CDR1 is GTSNPN and CDR2 SVGIG (reference sequence). CDR3 residues: CAWSMTSGRAREQFF. CDR3 in DNA: TGTGCCTGGAGTATGACTAGCGGGAGGGCCCGGGAGCAGTTCTTC.

This clone was observed once. V usage is TRBV21-1 and J usage is TRBJ1-4. TRBV21-1 is described as a pseudogene. CDR3 size: 14 residues. The DNA of the CDR3 is TGTGCCACATTACCAAGAGAACGGAATGAAAAACTGTTTTTT. This encodes CATLPRERNEKLFF.

This chain connects TRBV7-9 to TRBJ1-1; 7 nucleotides agree with TRBD1. Germline trimming cut 4 bases from V and 0 bases from J; bases unmatched to any gene: 14. The CDR3 is made up of 18 amino acids. Germline-derived CDR1 and CDR2 are SEHNR and FQNEAQ (reference sequence). CDR3 in amino acids: CASSSDPRDRNMNTEAFF. CDR3 nucleotides: TGTGCCAGCAGCTCAGACCCCCGGGACAGAAACATGAACACTGAAGCTTTCTTT.

The chain recombines TRBV19 with TRBJ1-5; a possible D gene is TRBD1 (6 bases). CDR3 length equals 12 residues. V gave up 11 bases and J gave up 2 bases, with 10 bases separating them. Germline CDR1 is LNHDA and CDR2 is SQIVND (reference sequence). The CDR3 DNA reads as TGTGCCGGTGGGACACGCAATCAGCCCCAGCATTTT. This sequence encodes CAGGTRNQPQHF. The complete variable domain, with remaining parts taken from reference TRBV19 and TRBJ1-5, reads DGGITQSPKYLFRKEGQNVTLSCEQNLNHDAMYWYRQDPGQGLRLIYYSQIVNDFQKGDIAEGYSVSREKKESFPLTVTSAQKNPTAFYLCAGGTRNQPQHFGDGTRLSIL.

This chain joins TRBV6-1 and TRBJ2-1; TRBD2 might be the D (5 bases). CDR3 length: 16 residues. CDR1 is MNHNS and CDR2 is SASEGT in the germline V gene. Deletions cut 3 bases from V and 6 bases from J, with 18 bases between. CDR3: CASSEDSGIGSNEQFF. The CDR3 DNA is TGTGCCAGCAGTGAGGATTCGGGGATAGGATCCAATGAGCAGTTCTTC.

CDR3 amino acids: CSVDAGSVAGYNEQFF. The CDR3 region has the DNA TGCAGCGTTGACGCGGGGTCGGTGGCCGGTTACAATGAGCAGTTCTTC. The chain couples TRBV29-1 to TRBJ2-1; weak D call: TRBD2 (6 bases). Germline V gene sequence: CDR1 SQVTM, CDR2 ANQGSEA. There are 16 residues in the CDR3. The V and J ends lost 3 bases and 4 bases respectively, with 19 bases between them.

This chain connects TRBV10-3 to TRBJ2-2, with D perhaps matching TRBD2 (6 bases). With 4 bases removed from V and 6 bases from J, the gap between germline ends came to 12 bases. The CDR3 runs 14 residues. Germline lookup yields CDR1 ENHRY and CDR2 SYGVKD. CDR3 sequence reads: CAISVGRGAGELFF. CDR3 DNA: TGTGCCATCAGTGTGGGGCGCGGGGCCGGGGAGCTGTTTTTT.

This chain joins TRBV19 and TRBJ1-6; possible D gene TRBD1, 5 bases. Germline CDR1 LNHDA, CDR2 SQIVND (reference sequence). The CDR3 length is 14 residues. Trimming took off 8 bases at V and 5 bases at J, with 13 bases between the two ends. CDR3 protein: CASSGAADNSPLHF. The DNA of the CDR3 is TGTGCCAGTTCTGGGGCAGCTGATAATTCACCCCTCCACTTT. Filled out from reference TRBV19 and TRBJ1-6, the complete variable domain reads DGGITQSPKYLFRKEGQNVTLSCEQNLNHDAMYWYRQDPGQGLRLIYYSQIVNDFQKGDIAEGYSVSREKKESFPLTVTSAQKNPTAFYLCASSGAADNSPLHFGNGTRLTVT.